This T cell receptor beta chain was captured by sequencing in a study of metastatic and nonmetastatic thyroid tumors. Across the whole study: Across blood and tumor or nodule tissue, repertoires from malignant and benign thyroid patients were compared with one another. Regarding the study as a whole: Malignant thyroid tumors reportedly exceeded benign nodules significantly in TCR beta diversity, with the difference appearing in blood and tumor.

In the original analysis: In papillary thyroid cancer, a distant-metastasis classifier was built using CDR3 differences across clinicopathological groups. With MiXCR, TCRdb called clones anew from the PCR reads. TCRdb assigned the V and J calls; the authors' analysis was not used. The repertoire holds 15,000 to 19,000 clones, with roughly 25% as singletons. The CDR3 extends over 14 amino acids. Germline V CDR1 and CDR2: SGHRS, YFSETQ. V was pared by 4 bases and J by 3 bases, with 6 bases of the junction left unmatched. This clone is labeled as medium-sized. Its target is unknown. No treatment had been given to any patient before thyroid surgery.

This TCR was recovered from a female donor with papillary thyroid cancer or a benign thyroid nodule (not recorded which). Some clones in this sample may be carry-over from other donors' samples. The gene calls are TRBV5-1 and TRBJ2-7; 8 bases align to TRBD1. The sequencing input was tumor tissue. CDR3 in amino acids: CASSPTGQGYEQYF. CDR3 sequence (DNA): TGCGCCAGCAGCCCTACCGGACAGGGCTACGAGCAGTACTTC.